This T cell receptor (beta chain) was sequenced in a study of control samples from healthy donors and cancer patients. Trimming shortened V by 6 bases and J by 6 bases, and 6 bases separated the two germline ends. The CDR3 covers 12 residues. Germline V lookup: CDR1 SGHVS, CDR2 FQNEAQ. The data were produced by immunoSEQ multiplex PCR, yet TCRdb's version contains in-frame clones alone and is incomplete. The sample has approximately 180,000 clones; about nine tenths are singletons. Sequencing was performed on blood. The sequence came from a woman between 40 and 50 years old in good health. This sequence joins TRBV7-8 and TRBJ1-6, with D unclear. The CDR3 protein is CASSPANSPLHF. As DNA, the CDR3 is TGTGCCAGCAGTCCCGCTAATTCACCCCTCCACTTT.